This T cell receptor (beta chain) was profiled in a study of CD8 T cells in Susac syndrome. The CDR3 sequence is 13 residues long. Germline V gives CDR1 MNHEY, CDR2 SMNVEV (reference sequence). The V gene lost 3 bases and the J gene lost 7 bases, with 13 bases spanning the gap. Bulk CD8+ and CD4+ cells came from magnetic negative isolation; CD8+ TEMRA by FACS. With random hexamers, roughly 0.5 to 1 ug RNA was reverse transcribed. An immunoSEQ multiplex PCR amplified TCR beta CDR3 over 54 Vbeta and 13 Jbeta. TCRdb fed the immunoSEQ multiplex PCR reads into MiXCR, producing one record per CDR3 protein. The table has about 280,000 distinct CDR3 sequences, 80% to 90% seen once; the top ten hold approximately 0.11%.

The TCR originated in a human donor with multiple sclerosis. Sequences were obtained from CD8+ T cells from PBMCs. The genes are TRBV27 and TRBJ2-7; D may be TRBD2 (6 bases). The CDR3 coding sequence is TGTGCCAGCAGTTTCTCCGGGAGCTGGGAGCAGTACTTC. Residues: CASSFSGSWEQYF.